A single sample is the source of the 23 T cell receptor beta chains below, sequenced in a study of molecular identifiers for immune sequencing clone quantification. MiXCR, applied by TCRdb to the PCR reads, yields one record per CDR3 protein. Of about 65,000 distinct CDR3 sequences in the sample, about a fifth were seen once. Sequences were obtained from naive CD8+ T cells from blood, with Jurkat cell RNA spiked in. The subset denotes: FACS-sorted CD8+CD4-CCR7+CD45RA+ naive T cells. These receptors all stem from a human donor in good health. Some libraries in this study had Jurkat cell RNA spiked in.

The V and J genes are TRBV18 and TRBJ2-1, with 10 bases lining up with TRBD2. This CDR3 spans 14 amino acids. The V gene end was trimmed by 3 bases and the J gene end by 10 bases; junction bases not matched to a gene: 6. Germline V gene data show CDR1 as KGHSH and CDR2 as LQKENI. The CDR3 here is CASSPLAGAWEQFF. CDR3 coding DNA: TGTGCCAGCTCACCTCTAGCGGGAGCTTGGGAGCAGTTCTTC.

This clonotype showed up many times. The V and J genes are TRBV7-8 and TRBJ2-5; D is uncertain. The CDR3 is made up of 12 amino acids. The V end lost 5 bases, the J end lost 2 bases, and 6 bases lay between the germline ends. Germline V CDR1 and CDR2: SGHVS, FQNEAQ. The CDR3 sequence: CASSQKQETQYF. As DNA, the CDR3 is TGTGCCAGCAGCCAGAAACAAGAGACCCAGTACTTC.

Many counts were recorded for this clonotype. The chain employs TRBV4-1 and TRBJ2-7; 7 bases agree with TRBD2. The CDR3 consists of 12 residues. The V gene end was trimmed by 6 bases and the J gene end by 2 bases; junction bases not matched to a gene: 1. Germline V CDR1 and CDR2: MGHRA, YSYEKL. The chain's CDR3 is CASRAGTYEQYF. CDR3 in DNA: TGCGCCAGCAGAGCGGGGACCTACGAGCAGTACTTC.

The chain uses TRBV5-1 and TRBJ2-1, with 11 bases identical to TRBD1. The CDR3 runs 15 residues. Per germline, CDR1 SGHRS and CDR2 YFSETQ. V gave up 4 bases and J gave up 7 bases; unmatched junction bases: 7. The CDR3 DNA is TGCGCCAGCAGCGTGGACAGGGGGCTCAGGAATGAGCAGTTCTTC. Translation: CASSVDRGLRNEQFF.

This clonotype was detected many times. The rearrangement links TRBV7-8 to TRBJ1-2; tentative D call: TRBD1 (6 bases). In germline, CDR1 is SGHVS, CDR2 FQNEAQ. V lost 0 bases and J lost 5, with 16 bases in between. CDR3 length: 16 residues. CDR3 nucleotides: TGTGCCAGCAGCTTAGCTCCCCCGACAGGAACTTATGGCTACACCTTC. This encodes CASSLAPPTGTYGYTF. The whole variable domain, remainder taken from reference TRBV7-8 and TRBJ1-2, is GAGVSQSPRYKVAKRGQDVALRCDPISGHVSLFWYQQALGQGPEFLTYFQNEAQLDKSGLPSDRFFAERPEGSVSTLKIQRTQQEDSAVYLCASSLAPPTGTYGYTFGSGTRLTVV.

There are a few counts of this clonotype. The chain uses TRBV20-1 and TRBJ2-4; weak D call: TRBD2 (5 bases). Germline CDR1 reads DFQATT; CDR2 reads SNEGSKA (reference sequence). This CDR3 spans 15 amino acids. The V and J ends lost 3 bases and 0 bases respectively, with 12 bases between them. The CDR3 DNA is TGCAGTGCTAGTCATTTCGGACTAGCCAAAAACATTCAGTACTTC. It yields the protein CSASHFGLAKNIQYF.

This clonotype was detected many times. This chain uses TRBV20-1 with TRBJ2-7, with a weak D call TRBD1 (6 bases). Germline CDR1 is DFQATT and CDR2 is SNEGSKA (reference sequence). The CDR3 loop spans 13 amino acids. Trimming removed 6 bases at V and 0 bases at J, with 12 bases between. CDR3 DNA: TGCAGTGCAGTCAGGGGAGTCTCCTACGAGCAGTACTTC. Its protein is CSAVRGVSYEQYF.

This clonotype has a count of ten or more. The rearrangement uses TRBV13 and TRBJ2-7; D possibly corresponds to TRBD2 (5 bases). The CDR3 contains 14 residues. In germline, CDR1 is PRHDT, CDR2 FYEKMQ (reference sequence). The V end lost 3 bases, the J end lost 7 bases, and 16 bases lay between the germline ends. CDR3 sequence (DNA): TGTGCCAGCAGCTTCAGAACTAGACTTGGGGAGCAGTACTTC. Amino acids: CASSFRTRLGEQYF.

This clonotype has more than one count but fewer than ten. J is TRBJ2-7 and V is TRBV19; the D is unclear. Germline-derived CDR1 and CDR2 are LNHDA and SQIVND (reference sequence). Trimming removed 7 bases at V and 0 bases at J, with 22 bases between. This CDR3 has 17 residues. The CDR3 bases are TGTGCCAGTAATCCGAATCCGGCGGCGGAAAGCTCCTACGAGCAGTACTTC. Translation: CASNPNPAAESSYEQYF.

This clonotype was counted at least ten times. This sequence joins TRBV2 and TRBJ1-2; D unresolved. V was clipped by 4 bases and J by 6 bases, with 9 bases between them. From germline, CDR1 is SNHLY and CDR2 FYNNEI. The CDR3 spans 12 residues. CDR3 sequence: CASSGFRNGYTF. For the CDR3, the DNA is TGTGCCAGCAGTGGATTTAGGAATGGCTACACCTTC.

Points on this clonotype: One base away lies a much larger clone, so this may be a sequencing read error. The DNA for the CDR3 is TGTGCCAGCAGTGAGGGCGCGGGATACAATGAGCGGTTCTTC. Protein product: CASSEGAGYNERFF. The chain joins TRBV2 to TRBJ2-1; maybe TRBD2 (6 bases). This CDR3 is 14 amino acids long. Germline V lookup: CDR1 SNHLY, CDR2 FYNNEI.

In the case of this clonotype: Just one base apart from a much larger clone, this may be a read error. The chain recombines TRBV24-1 with TRBJ2-3; D is unclear. The V gene's germline CDR1 is KGHDR and CDR2 SFDVKD. The CDR3 runs 13 residues. The CDR3 here is CATREAASDAQYF. The DNA of the CDR3 is TGTGCCACCAGGGAAGCAGCGTCAGATGCGCAGTATTTT.

Points on this clonotype: Given a much more abundant clone one base away, this may be a read error. The final CDR3 position lacks the conserved phenylalanine or tryptophan, pointing to a likely read error. The chain has TRBV7-9 and TRBJ2-3; D gene unclear. The CDR3 has 14 residues. Germline V gene data show CDR1 as SEHNR and CDR2 as FQNEAQ (reference sequence). Trimming cost V 4 bases and J 0 bases, with 8 bases left between them. Here the CDR3 DNA reads TGTGCCAGCAGCTCCCCCCTCAGCACAGATACGCAGTATCTT. Protein: CASSSPLSTDTQYL.

This clonotype was counted once. CDR3 DNA sequence: TGTGCCAGCACCGGGACTAGCGGGAGGGCCTCGGAGACCCAGTACTTC. The encoded protein is CASTGTSGRASETQYF. This chain joins TRBV27 and TRBJ2-5, with TRBD2 identical over 16 bases. The CDR3 runs 16 residues. Per germline, CDR1 MNHEY and CDR2 SMNVEV (reference sequence). Losses at the gene ends were 7 bases for V and 5 bases for J; bases not matched to a gene: 7.

Points on this clonotype: A much larger clone is a single base away; this may be a read error. V and J are TRBV27 and TRBJ1-3; D gene uncertain. The germline gives CDR1 MNHEY, CDR2 SMNVEV (reference sequence). The CDR3 extends over 13 amino acids. The CDR3 DNA sequence: TGTGCCAGCACCCAAAGTCCGGGAAACGCCATATATTTT. Translated: CASTQSPGNAIYF.

This clonotype was detected many times. This chain uses TRBV5-1 with TRBJ1-5; weak D call: TRBD1 (5 bases). With 1 base removed from V and 5 bases from J, the gap between germline ends came to 10 bases. This CDR3 contains 14 residues. Germline values: CDR1 SGHRS, CDR2 YFSETQ. For the CDR3, the DNA is TGCGCCAGCAGCTTGAGGGGCGGGGATCAGCCCCAGCATTTT. It codes for CASSLRGGDQPQHF.

This clonotype was seen only a few times. This rearrangement joins TRBV5-4 to TRBJ2-5; 7 nucleotides agree with TRBD2. The V gene end was trimmed by 4 bases and the J gene end by 0 bases; junction bases not matched to a gene: 9. CDR3 length equals 16 residues. The V gene's germline CDR1 is SGHNT and CDR2 YYREEE (reference sequence). CDR3 nucleotide sequence: TGTGCCAGCAGCCCGCTAGCGGAACAGTACCAAGAGACCCAGTACTTC. Translating it yields CASSPLAEQYQETQYF.

This clonotype was counted ten times or more. The V and J genes are TRBV9 and TRBJ2-1; 8 bases align to TRBD2. There are 16 residues in the CDR3. Per germline, CDR1 SGDLS and CDR2 YYNGEE. V dropped 3 bases and J dropped 4; count of bases not matched to a gene: 9. CDR3 bases: TGTGCCAGCAGCGCCCAAGCGGGAGATTTATACAATGAGCAGTTCTTC. Its protein product is CASSAQAGDLYNEQFF. The whole variable domain, filled in from reference TRBV9 and TRBJ2-1, reads DSGVTQTPKHLITATGQRVTLRCSPRSGDLSVYWYQQSLDQGLQFLIQYYNGEERAKGNILERFSAQQFPDLHSELNLSSLELGDSALYFCASSAQAGDLYNEQFFGPGTRLTVL.

This clonotype was seen repeatedly, ten times or more. The chain links TRBV20-1 to TRBJ2-7; 8 bases are shared with TRBD2. The CDR3 loop spans 13 amino acids. Germline V lookup: CDR1 DFQATT, CDR2 SNEGSKA (reference sequence). V was clipped by 5 bases and J by 0 bases; unmatched bases: 3. The chain's CDR3 is CSAPGTSSYEQYF. The CDR3 coding sequence is TGCAGTGCTCCCGGGACTAGCTCCTACGAGCAGTACTTC.

The chain has TRBV27 and TRBJ2-1; maybe TRBD1 (5 bases). In germline, CDR1 is MNHEY, CDR2 SMNVEV (reference sequence). The CDR3 length is 14 residues. V gave up 5 bases and J gave up 7 bases, with 15 bases separating them. The CDR3 nucleotides are TGTGCCAGCAGTCTTCTGGGGCGCAATAATGAGCAGTTCTTC. As protein: CASSLLGRNNEQFF.

Notes on this clonotype: A much larger clone is a single base away; this may be a read error. Here the CDR3 omits its conserved ending phenylalanine or tryptophan, so a read error is the likely source. The CDR3 DNA sequence: TGTGCCAGCTCCGCCGCCTATCTTGGCACTGAAGCTTTCTCT. It yields the protein CASSAAYLGTEAFS. The chain joins TRBV6-6 to TRBJ1-1; D is unclear. Germline V gene data show CDR1 as MNHNY and CDR2 as SVGAGI (reference sequence). Trimming took 8 bases from V and 4 from J, leaving 17 bases between them. The CDR3 runs 14 residues.

This clonotype turned up a few times. The chain couples TRBV27 to TRBJ2-3, with D perhaps matching TRBD2 (6 bases). Germline CDR1 MNHEY, CDR2 SMNVEV (reference sequence). The length of the CDR3 is 15 residues. The germline V and J ends were trimmed by 6 bases and 4 bases, with 17 bases remaining between them. This CDR3 is CASSLTGVMADTQYF. The CDR3 nucleotides read TGTGCCAGCAGCCTGACGGGAGTTATGGCAGATACGCAGTATTTT.

In regard to this clonotype: A read error may be the cause here, since a much bigger clone is one base away. The chain recombines TRBV29-1 with TRBJ2-2, with D possibly matching TRBD2 (5 bases). Germline-derived CDR1 and CDR2 are SQVTM and ANQGSEA. This CDR3 has 13 amino acids. The CDR3 DNA reads TGCAGCGTTGTCCGTTCGAACACCGGGGAGCCGTTTTTT. It codes for CSVVRSNTGEPFF.